What follows is one T cell receptor (beta chain) and its context. The data originate from a study of blood T cell repertoires in COVID-19. Study as a whole: The study drew acute and convalescent COVID-19 samples from the United States, Italy and Spain.

Authors' analysis steps: It was from reference gene primer amplification that nucleated cell counts were estimated. Profiling relied on immunoSEQ multiplex PCR, and the TCRdb table lists in-frame clones only, not all of them. The V and J calls and the clone size are those of that table, but D and trimming were determined from the DNA. This sample has 200,000 to 250,000 clones, with 85% to 90% found just once. Germline CDR1 reads MNHEY; CDR2 reads SVGEGT. V lost 4 bases, J lost 0 bases, and 8 bases lay in between. The CDR3 contains 14 residues. The source is an elderly man with acute or convalescent COVID-19. Sequencing was carried out using peripheral blood. This chain connects TRBV6-2 or TRBV6-3 to TRBJ2-3; D remains ambiguous. CDR3 protein: CASSSLVSTDTQYF. The CDR3, as DNA: TGTGCCAGCAGTTCCCTCGTCAGCACAGATACGCAGTATTTT.